One sample yielded the 12 T cell receptor beta chains listed below, sequenced in a study of OX40 agonist ivuxolimab in advanced cancers. Clones were read by immunoSEQ multiplex PCR, and TCRdb kept only the in-frame ones, dropping some. The repertoire includes fewer than 85,000 clones, roughly 85% of them detected once, and about 0.78% sits in the top ten. Source: CD4+ or CD8+ T cells sorted from blood, taken in a trial of the OX40 agonist ivuxolimab. Receptors originate from an adult with an advanced solid tumor such as melanoma, head and neck, liver or kidney cancer.

The chain links TRBV30 to TRBJ2-6, with D tentatively TRBD1 (6 bases). V lost 0 bases and J lost 3, with 9 bases in between. CDR3 size: 15 residues. Germline V gene sequence: CDR1 GTSNPN, CDR2 SVGIG (reference sequence). The CDR3 loop is CAWSVWGLGANVLTF. The DNA for the CDR3 is TGTGCCTGGAGTGTATGGGGGCTTGGGGCCAACGTCCTGACTTTC.

CDR3 protein: CATSRSGQQTETQYF. CDR3 DNA sequence: TGTGCCACCAGCAGGTCGGGACAACAGACAGAGACCCAGTACTTC. The rearrangement links TRBV15 to TRBJ2-5, with D maybe TRBD1 (6 bases). This CDR3 region has 15 residues. Germline assignment: CDR1 LNHNV and CDR2 YYDKDF (reference sequence). Deletions cut 3 bases from V and 4 bases from J, with 15 bases between.

V usage is TRBV5-5 and J usage is TRBJ2-7; D may match TRBD1 or TRBD2 (6 bases each). The CDR3 is 14 amino acids. V lost 4 bases, J lost 5 bases, and 16 bases lay in between. Germline V gene sequence: CDR1 SGHKS, CDR2 YYEKEE (reference sequence). CDR3 region: CASSPGGGRNEQYF. CDR3 DNA sequence: TGTGCCAGCAGCCCCGGAGGGGGGCGGAACGAGCAGTACTTC. Based on the CDR3 plus reference TRBV5-5 and TRBJ2-7, the full variable domain is DAGVTQSPTHLIKTRGQQVTLRCSPISGHKSVSWYQQVLGQGPQFIFQYYEKEERGRGNFPDRFSARQFPNYSSELNVNALLLGDSALYLCASSPGGGRNEQYFGPGTRLTVT.

The chain links TRBV18 to TRBJ2-3; maybe TRBD2 (5 bases). Trimming shortened V by 3 bases and J by 5 bases, and 6 bases separated the two germline ends. There are 12 residues in the CDR3. The V gene's germline CDR1 is KGHSH and CDR2 LQKENI. CDR3: CASSPGRDTQYF. DNA for the CDR3: TGTGCCAGCTCACCTGGGAGAGATACGCAGTATTTT.

This chain joins TRBV7-2 and TRBJ2-5, with D perhaps matching TRBD1 or TRBD2 (5 bases each). The CDR3 is made up of 15 amino acids. Germline-derived CDR1 and CDR2 are SGHTA and FQGNSA. The V end was cut by 2 bases, the J end by 3 bases, with 13 bases between. The CDR3 DNA is TGTGCCAGCAGCTTAATGGGTAGGGGAGAAGAGACCCAGTACTTC. Translating gives CASSLMGRGEETQYF.

The rearrangement links TRBV7-2 to TRBJ2-2, with D perhaps matching TRBD1 or TRBD2 (5 bases each). V was pared by 2 bases and J by 5 bases, with 15 bases between. Germline values: CDR1 SGHTA, CDR2 FQGNSA. The CDR3 has 16 amino acids. CDR3 in amino acids: CASSLMRGPRTGELFF. CDR3 bases: TGTGCCAGCAGCTTAATGAGGGGCCCTCGGACCGGGGAGCTGTTTTTT.

The V gene is TRBV9, the J gene TRBJ1-2; D gene ambiguous. CDR3 length: 14 amino acids. Trimming cost V 1 base and J 4 bases, with 11 bases left between them. Germline lookup yields CDR1 SGDLS and CDR2 YYNGEE. CDR3 region: CASSVTSSLYGYTF. The CDR3 DNA reads as TGTGCCAGCAGCGTAACGAGCAGCCTCTATGGCTACACCTTC. Drawing the rest from reference TRBV9 and TRBJ1-2, the complete variable domain is DSGVTQTPKHLITATGQRVTLRCSPRSGDLSVYWYQQSLDQGLQFLIQYYNGEERAKGNILERFSAQQFPDLHSELNLSSLELGDSALYFCASSVTSSLYGYTFGSGTRLTVV.

The V gene is TRBV5-4, the J gene TRBJ1-3; no clear D gene. Trimming took 0 bases from V and 4 from J, leaving 8 bases between them. This CDR3 has 14 amino acids. Germline-derived CDR1 and CDR2 are SGHNT and YYREEE (reference sequence). CDR3 coding DNA: TGTGCCAGCAGCTTGGGGTCGGGGGGAAACACCATATATTTT. Amino acids: CASSLGSGGNTIYF.

J is TRBJ2-5 and V is TRBV5-1, with 12 bases identical to TRBD1. CDR3 length: 16 residues. The germline CDR1 and CDR2 sequences are SGHRS and YFSETQ. V was pared by 4 bases and J by 4 bases, with 8 bases of the junction left unmatched. In nucleotides, the CDR3 is TGCGCCAGCAGCGCCGGGGACAGGGGGCGCGGAGAGACCCAGTACTTC. As protein: CASSAGDRGRGETQYF.

This chain links TRBV11-2 with TRBJ2-3; unclear D gene. CDR1 is SGHAT and CDR2 is FQNNGV in the germline V gene. Trimming removed 0 bases from V and 2 bases from J, with 9 bases in between. There are 15 residues in the CDR3. The CDR3 loop reads CASSLEGRDTDTQYF. The DNA of the CDR3 is TGTGCCAGCAGCTTAGAAGGACGAGACACAGATACGCAGTATTTT. Variable domain in full (rest from reference TRBV11-2 and TRBJ2-3): EAGVAQSPRYKIIEKRQSVAFWCNPISGHATLYWYQQILGQGPKLLIQFQNNGVVDDSQLPKDRFSAERLKGVDSTLKIQPAKLEDSAVYLCASSLEGRDTDTQYFGPGTRLTVL.

This chain links TRBV7-9 with TRBJ2-5; D gene uncertain. CDR3 size: 12 residues. Germline-derived CDR1 and CDR2 are SEHNR and FQNEAQ (reference sequence). V dropped 4 bases and J dropped 9 bases, with 12 bases sitting between them. The CDR3 loop is CASSSTLEAQYF. The CDR3 DNA follows: TGTGCCAGCAGCTCGACCCTGGAAGCCCAGTACTTC.

V usage is TRBV10-2 and J usage is TRBJ1-1, with TRBD1 matching over 7 bases. CDR1 and CDR2 (germline): WSHSY, SAAADI. V dropped 6 bases and J dropped 2; count of bases not matched to a gene: 6. This CDR3 has 14 residues. CDR3 region: CASRRQGDNTEAFF. CDR3 bases: TGCGCCAGCAGACGACAGGGCGATAACACTGAAGCTTTCTTT.